The clone carrying this T cell receptor (beta chain) has more than one count but fewer than ten. These data come from a study of blood T cell repertoires in COVID-19. As for the study in general: The United States, Italy and Spain were the sources of the acute and convalescent COVID-19 samples. PBMCs, B-cell-depleted T cells, or T cells provided the cDNA or gDNA that made up the material.

The ends were cut back, 0 bases at V and 7 bases at J, with 15 bases in the middle. Germline assignment: CDR1 GTSNPN and CDR2 SVGIG (reference sequence). This CDR3 region has 14 residues. In the authors' workflow: The assay estimated nucleated cells by amplifying reference gene primers. Only in-frame clones appear in the TCRdb table, and some are missing; sequencing was by immunoSEQ multiplex PCR. V and J calls and clone size are copied from that table; D and trimming were computed from the DNA. Seen here are some 61,000 clones, roughly 89% observed once, and the top ten hold about 8.1%. Source material: peripheral blood. The genes are TRBV30 and TRBJ1-1; no clear D gene. The clonotype was recovered from a man aged 25 to 40 with acute or convalescent COVID-19. CDR3 DNA: TGTGCCTGGAGTGTACTTGGGCGGACTTATGAAGCTTTCTTT. This encodes CAWSVLGRTYEAFF.